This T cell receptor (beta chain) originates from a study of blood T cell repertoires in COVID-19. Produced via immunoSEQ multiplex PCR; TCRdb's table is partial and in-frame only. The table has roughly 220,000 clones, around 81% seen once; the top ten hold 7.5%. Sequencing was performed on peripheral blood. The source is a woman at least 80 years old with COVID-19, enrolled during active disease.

The CDR3: CASSVGGGNNQPQHF. The DNA for the CDR3 is TGTGCCAGCAGCGTTGGGGGGGGAAATAATCAGCCCCAGCATTTT. J is TRBJ1-5 and V is TRBV5-4; perhaps TRBD1 as D (5 bases). CDR1 is SGHNT and CDR2 is YYREEE in the germline V gene (reference sequence). V lost 4 bases, J lost 4 bases, and 15 bases lay in between. CDR3 size: 15 residues.